This record covers a single T cell receptor beta chain. The antigen is unknown. Sequenced by immunoSEQ multiplex PCR; TCRdb stores in-frame clones only, minus some. Among tens of thousands of clones listed, roughly nine tenths were seen once. The J segment lost 0 bases and the V segment lost 5 bases, leaving 4 bases of the junction unmatched. Germline V gives CDR1 SGHTA, CDR2 FQGTGA. The CDR3 consists of 15 residues. This sample is drawn from a study of OX40 agonist ivuxolimab in advanced cancers. Study-level findings and limits: There were, on average, more expanded clones in CD8+ T cells than in CD4+.

This receptor was obtained from an adult with an advanced solid tumor such as melanoma, head and neck, liver or kidney cancer. J is TRBJ1-3 and V is TRBV7-3; TRBD1 matches 7 bases. The input for sequencing was CD4+ or CD8+ T cells sorted from blood, taken in a trial of the OX40 agonist ivuxolimab. CDR3 sequence (DNA): TGTGCCAGCAGCCCCAGGGGGGTCTCTGGAAACACCATATATTTT. The encoded protein is CASSPRGVSGNTIYF.